This TCR beta chain was recovered during a study of cytomegalovirus exposure and HLA in healthy donors. Using immunoSEQ multiplex PCR, the repertoire was profiled, and TCRdb retains in-frame clones only, with some absent. The table has some 90,000 clones, about 96% seen once. Notes on this clone: Other DNA sequences within the sample encode an identical CDR3.

The clonotype originates from a man aged 18 to 30 in good health and CMV-seronegative. The sequencing sample was made of PBMCs.

The CDR3 loop reads CASSGTGNTGELFF. CDR3 in DNA: TGTGCCAGCAGTGGGACAGGGAACACCGGGGAGCTGTTTTTT. This chain connects TRBV2 to TRBJ2-2; 7 bases fit TRBD1. There are 14 residues in the CDR3. The germline V gene encodes CDR1 SNHLY and CDR2 FYNNEI. V shed 4 bases, J shed 1 base, and the junction held 0 bases outside the gene matches. The full variable domain, with the rest looked up from reference TRBV2 and TRBJ2-2, is EPEVTQTPSHQVTQMGQEVILRCVPISNHLYFYWYRQILGQKVEFLVSFYNNEISEKSEIFDDQFSVERPDGSNFTLKIRSTKLEDSAMYFCASSGTGNTGELFFGEGSRLTVL.